These T cell receptor beta chains were read from a single sample in a study of molecular identifiers for immune sequencing clone quantification. One entry per CDR3 protein, called by TCRdb with MiXCR from the PCR reads. Of approximately 320,000 distinct CDR3 sequences in the sample, about 23% were seen once. Material for sequencing was naive CD8+ T cells from blood, with Jurkat cell RNA spiked in. The receptors were sampled from a human donor in good health. Some libraries in this study had Jurkat cell RNA spiked in. CDR3s include the opening cysteine and the closing phenylalanine or tryptophan. A D gene is named only where the DNA matches it firmly. For some rows the clone size is stated as once, few or many, or as a class when expanded; others skip it.

size: many; D: .; J: TRBJ1-1; V: TRBV5-4; CDR3: CASSFGQRGTEAFF; DNA: TGTGCCAGCAGCTTTGGACAGCGTGGGACTGAAGCTTTCTTT
size: .; D: TRBD1; J: TRBJ2-7; V: TRBV12-3/TRBV12-4; CDR3: CASSPGGQGSSYEQYF; DNA: TGTGCCAGCAGCCCCGGGGGACAGGGAAGCTCCTACGAGCAGTACTTC
size: few; D: .; J: TRBJ2-7; V: TRBV30; CDR3: CAWDEARVYEQYF; DNA: TGTGCCTGGGATGAAGCTAGGGTCTACGAGCAGTACTTC
size: few; D: .; J: TRBJ2-7; V: TRBV27; CDR3: CASSLFRGDEQYF; DNA: TGTGCCAGCAGTTTATTTCGGGGTGACGAGCAGTACTTC
size: many; D: .; J: TRBJ1-1; V: TRBV7-9; CDR3: CASSLALMGDEAFF; DNA: TGTGCCAGCAGCTTAGCCTTGATGGGGGATGAAGCTTTCTTT
size: .; D: TRBD1; J: TRBJ2-7; V: TRBV3-1; CDR3: CASSPGTGEAEQYF; DNA: TGTGCCAGCAGCCCTGGGACAGGGGAAGCCGAGCAGTACTTC
size: few; D: TRBD1; J: TRBJ2-2; V: TRBV19; CDR3: CASEWGTGVTGELFF; DNA: TGTGCCAGTGAGTGGGGGACAGGTGTAACCGGGGAGCTGTTTTTT
size: few; D: TRBD2; J: TRBJ2-5; V: TRBV4-3; CDR3: CASSQDRLAGGLIGETQYF; DNA: TGCGCCAGCAGCCAAGATAGGCTAGCGGGGGGTCTGATTGGAGAGACCCAGTACTTC
size: many; D: TRBD2; J: TRBJ2-3; V: TRBV7-2; CDR3: CASSLGPSGSTDTQYF; DNA: TGTGCCAGCAGCTTAGGCCCTAGCGGTAGCACAGATACGCAGTATTTT
size: few; D: TRBD1; J: TRBJ2-7; V: TRBV27; CDR3: CASSLRQGLSEQYF; DNA: TGTGCCAGCAGTCTGCGACAGGGGTTAAGCGAGCAGTACTTC
size: many; D: .; J: TRBJ2-5; V: TRBV13; CDR3: CASSLGGARQETQYF; DNA: TGTGCCAGCAGCTTAGGGGGGGCGCGCCAAGAGACCCAGTACTTC
size: many; D: TRBD1; J: TRBJ2-5; V: TRBV9; CDR3: CASSVVGTGGWETQYF; DNA: TGTGCCAGCAGCGTAGTCGGGACAGGGGGCTGGGAGACCCAGTACTTC
size: .; D: .; J: TRBJ2-7; V: TRBV9; CDR3: CASSVGESSYEQYF; DNA: TGTGCCAGCAGCGTGGGGGAGAGCTCCTACGAGCAGTACTTC
size: many; D: TRBD2; J: TRBJ2-3; V: TRBV29-1; CDR3: CSVEGGTSGTADTQYF; DNA: TGCAGCGTTGAAGGGGGGACTAGCGGGACCGCAGATACGCAGTATTTT
size: few; D: .; J: TRBJ2-6; V: TRBV4-1; CDR3: CASSLGGLSSGANVLTF; DNA: TGCGCCAGCAGCCTAGGAGGCCTGAGCTCTGGGGCCAACGTCCTGACTTTC
size: .; D: TRBD1; J: TRBJ1-3; V: TRBV20-1; CDR3: CSARDRGQGNTIYF; DNA: TGCAGTGCTCGGGACAGGGGGCAAGGAAACACCATATATTTT
size: few; D: .; J: TRBJ2-3; V: TRBV9; CDR3: CASSSEDGRGTDTQYF; DNA: TGTGCCAGCAGCTCAGAGGACGGCAGAGGCACAGATACGCAGTATTTT
size: .; D: .; J: TRBJ2-5; V: TRBV5-1; CDR3: CASREYSYAQSF; DNA: TGCGCCAGCCGCGAATATAGCTACGCGCAGTCCTTC
size: many; D: .; J: TRBJ2-7; V: TRBV20-1; CDR3: CSAREIGTSAYEQYF; DNA: TGCAGTGCTAGAGAGATCGGGACCTCAGCCTACGAGCAGTACTTC
size: .; D: .; J: TRBJ2-2; V: TRBV29-1; CDR3: CSVEEQGGFTRELFF; DNA: TGCAGCGTTGAAGAACAGGGTGGATTCACCAGGGAGCTGTTTTTT
size: few; D: .; J: TRBJ1-4; V: TRBV7-9; CDR3: CASSSLPGRSNEKLVF; DNA: TGTGCCAGCAGCTCCCTACCGGGGAGGTCTAATGAAAAACTGGTTTTT
size: .; D: TRBD2; J: TRBJ2-3; V: TRBV29-1; CDR3: CSVLGLAGAATQYF; DNA: TGCAGCGTCCTTGGACTAGCGGGAGCAGCTACGCAGTATTTT
size: few; D: .; J: TRBJ2-7; V: TRBV4-3; CDR3: CASSQMGTGSYEQYF; DNA: TGCGCCAGCAGCCAAATGGGGACGGGGTCCTACGAGCAGTACTTC
size: .; D: .; J: TRBJ2-1; V: TRBV10-2; CDR3: CASIGDLSSYNEQFF; DNA: TGCGCCAGCATTGGGGACTTAAGCTCCTACAATGAGCAGTTCTTC
size: many; D: .; J: TRBJ2-1; V: TRBV9; CDR3: CASSEDTYNEQFF; DNA: TGTGCCAGCAGCGAGGACACGTACAATGAGCAGTTCTTC
size: .; D: .; J: TRBJ1-3; V: TRBV29-1; CDR3: CSVEIRAFGNTIYF; DNA: TGCAGCGTTGAAATTAGGGCATTCGGAAACACCATATATTTT
size: many; D: .; J: TRBJ1-1; V: TRBV29-1; CDR3: CSVEDQTLNTEAFF; DNA: TGCAGCGTTGAAGATCAGACCCTCAACACTGAAGCTTTCTTT
size: .; D: .; J: TRBJ2-7; V: TRBV20-1; CDR3: CSAREGAGLGYEQYF; DNA: TGCAGTGCTAGAGAAGGGGCAGGGCTGGGCTACGAGCAGTACTTC
size: many; D: .; J: TRBJ2-2; V: TRBV6-1; CDR3: CASSDLAGTLDTGELFF; DNA: TGTGCCAGCAGTGACTTAGCCGGGACATTAGACACCGGGGAGCTGTTTTTT
size: .; D: TRBD1; J: TRBJ2-3; V: TRBV12-3/TRBV12-4; CDR3: CASSRTPPDRGTDTQYF; DNA: TGTGCCAGCAGTCGAACCCCTCCTGACAGGGGCACAGATACGCAGTATTTT
size: many; D: .; J: TRBJ2-6; V: TRBV9; CDR3: CASSVARNSGANVLTF; DNA: TGTGCCAGCAGCGTAGCGCGGAACTCTGGGGCCAACGTCCTGACTTTC
size: .; D: .; J: TRBJ1-5; V: TRBV20-1; CDR3: CSASDNLLGLNQPQHF; DNA: TGCAGTGCTAGTGATAACCTTCTAGGACTCAATCAGCCCCAGCATTTT
size: once; D: .; J: TRBJ2-7; V: TRBV4-1; CDR3: CASSLGQCYEQYF; DNA: TGCGCCAGCAGCCTGGGTCAGTGCTACGAGCAGTACTTC
size: few; D: .; J: TRBJ2-7; V: TRBV4-1; CDR3: CASSLRQGSEASYEQYF; DNA: TGCGCCAGCAGCCTCCGCCAGGGGAGTGAAGCGAGCTACGAGCAGTACTTC
size: .; D: .; J: TRBJ1-5; V: TRBV15; CDR3: CATSDMIPGDNQPQHF; DNA: TGTGCCACCAGCGATATGATCCCCGGGGATAATCAGCCCCAGCATTTT
size: many; D: .; J: TRBJ1-1; V: TRBV19; CDR3: CASSIGDTSNTEAFF; DNA: TGTGCCAGTAGTATAGGGGATACATCGAACACTGAAGCTTTCTTT
size: few; D: TRBD1; J: TRBJ2-5; V: TRBV7-9; CDR3: CASSLSTGGRETQYF; DNA: TGTGCCAGCAGCTTATCCACAGGGGGCCGAGAGACCCAGTACTTC
size: many; D: .; J: TRBJ1-1; V: TRBV7-9; CDR3: CASSFYQTEAFF; DNA: TGTGCCAGCAGCTTTTATCAGACTGAAGCTTTCTTT
size: .; D: .; J: TRBJ2-4; V: TRBV19; CDR3: CASSPQTRGEIIQYF; DNA: TGTGCCAGTAGTCCCCAGACGAGAGGGGAGATCATTCAGTACTTC
size: .; D: .; J: TRBJ2-3; V: TRBV27; CDR3: CASSSLGSVGTDTQYF; DNA: TGTGCCAGCAGTTCCCTCGGTTCCGTGGGCACAGATACGCAGTATTTT
size: once; D: .; J: TRBJ2-7; V: TRBV20-1; CDR3: CSAKTFGVDYEQYF; DNA: TGCAGTGCTAAGACATTCGGGGTCGACTACGAGCAGTACTTC
size: .; D: .; J: TRBJ1-1; V: TRBV2; CDR3: CASSDRMNTGAFF; DNA: TGTGCCAGCAGCGACAGAATGAACACTGGAGCTTTCTTT
size: many; D: TRBD1; J: TRBJ2-4; V: TRBV12-3/TRBV12-4; CDR3: CASSFPGQGSDKNIQYF; DNA: TGTGCCAGCAGTTTTCCCGGACAGGGGAGCGACAAAAACATTCAGTACTTC
size: .; D: TRBD1; J: TRBJ2-5; V: TRBV14; CDR3: CASSLDRAYGTQYF; DNA: TGTGCCAGCAGCCTGGACAGGGCCTATGGGACCCAGTACTTC
size: many; D: .; J: TRBJ2-7; V: TRBV20-1; CDR3: CSARDPDTGGMYEQYF; DNA: TGCAGTGCTAGAGATCCCGACACGGGGGGCATGTACGAGCAGTACTTC
size: .; D: TRBD2; J: TRBJ2-3; V: TRBV28; CDR3: CASSPRRGREVDTQYF; DNA: TGTGCCAGCAGTCCCCGACGTGGGAGGGAGGTAGATACGCAGTATTTT
size: many; D: .; J: TRBJ1-5; V: TRBV6-2/TRBV6-3; CDR3: CASSYTLQETSNQPQHF; DNA: TGTGCCAGCAGTTACACGCTTCAGGAGACGAGCAATCAGCCCCAGCATTTT
size: .; D: .; J: TRBJ2-2; V: TRBV7-2; CDR3: CASSWRANTGELFF; DNA: TGTGCCAGCAGCTGGCGGGCGAACACCGGGGAGCTGTTTTTT
size: .; D: TRBD2; J: TRBJ2-7; V: TRBV20-1; CDR3: CSARDWRGTSGSYEQYF; DNA: TGCAGTGCTAGAGATTGGCGCGGGACTAGCGGGTCCTACGAGCAGTACTTC
size: many; D: .; J: TRBJ1-1; V: TRBV2; CDR3: CASGAPGALRAEAFF; DNA: TGTGCCAGCGGGGCCCCAGGGGCGTTGAGGGCTGAAGCTTTCTTT